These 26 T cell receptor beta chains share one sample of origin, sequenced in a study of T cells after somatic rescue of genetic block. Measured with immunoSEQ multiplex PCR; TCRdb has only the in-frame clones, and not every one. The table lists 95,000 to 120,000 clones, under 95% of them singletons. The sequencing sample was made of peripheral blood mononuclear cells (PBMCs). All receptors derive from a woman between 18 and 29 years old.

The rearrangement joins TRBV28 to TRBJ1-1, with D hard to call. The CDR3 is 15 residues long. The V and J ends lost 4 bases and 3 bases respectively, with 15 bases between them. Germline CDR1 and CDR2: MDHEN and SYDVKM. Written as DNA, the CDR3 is TGTGCCAGCAGTTCTCGGACGGAGCAAGACACTGAAGCTTTCTTT. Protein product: CASSSRTEQDTEAFF.

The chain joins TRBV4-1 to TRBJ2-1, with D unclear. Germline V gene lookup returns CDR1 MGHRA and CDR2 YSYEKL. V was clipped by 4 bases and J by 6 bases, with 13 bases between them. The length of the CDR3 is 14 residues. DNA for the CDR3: TGCGCCAGCAGCCGGGAACCAGGTGGCAATGAGCAGTTCTTC. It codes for CASSREPGGNEQFF.

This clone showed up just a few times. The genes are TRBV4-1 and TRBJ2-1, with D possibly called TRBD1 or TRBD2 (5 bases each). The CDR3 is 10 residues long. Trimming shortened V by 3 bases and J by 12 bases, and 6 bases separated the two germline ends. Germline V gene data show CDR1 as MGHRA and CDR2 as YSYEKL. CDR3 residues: CASSQGTQFF. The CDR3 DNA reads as TGCGCCAGCAGCCAGGGGACGCAGTTCTTC.

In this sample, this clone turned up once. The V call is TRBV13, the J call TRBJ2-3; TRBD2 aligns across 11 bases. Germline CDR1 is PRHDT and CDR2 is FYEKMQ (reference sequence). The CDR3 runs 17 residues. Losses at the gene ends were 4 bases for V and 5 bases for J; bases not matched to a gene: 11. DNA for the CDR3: TGTGCCAGCAGCTGGGCATTAGCGGGGGGGCGAAGAGATACGCAGTATTTT. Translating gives CASSWALAGGRRDTQYF. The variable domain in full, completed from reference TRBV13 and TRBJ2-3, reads AAGVIQSPRHLIKEKRETATLKCYPIPRHDTVYWYQQGPGQDPQFLISFYEKMQSDKGSIPDRFSAQQFSDYHSELNMSSLELGDSALYFCASSWALAGGRRDTQYFGPGTRLTVL.

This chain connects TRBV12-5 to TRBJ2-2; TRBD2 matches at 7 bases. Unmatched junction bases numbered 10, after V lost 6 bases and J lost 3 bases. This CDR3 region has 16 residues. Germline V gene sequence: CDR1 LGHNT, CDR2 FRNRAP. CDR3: CASGVGGTLDTGELFF. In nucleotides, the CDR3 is TGTGCTAGTGGCGTGGGGGGGACCTTGGACACCGGGGAGCTGTTTTTT.

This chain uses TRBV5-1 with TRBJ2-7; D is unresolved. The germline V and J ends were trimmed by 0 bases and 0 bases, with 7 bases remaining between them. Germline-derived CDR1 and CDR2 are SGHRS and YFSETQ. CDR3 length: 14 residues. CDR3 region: CASSLEGSSYEQYF. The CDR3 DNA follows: TGCGCCAGCAGCTTGGAAGGGTCCTCCTACGAGCAGTACTTC. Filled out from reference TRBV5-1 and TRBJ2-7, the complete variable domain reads KAGVTQTPRYLIKTRGQQVTLSCSPISGHRSVSWYQQTPGQGLQFLFEYFSETQRNKGNFPGRFSGRQFSNSRSEMNVSTLELGDSALYLCASSLEGSSYEQYFGPGTRLTVT.

The CDR3 DNA follows: TGTGCCAGCAGCCCAAGACAGGGAACAGAAGCTTTCTTT. It codes for CASSPRQGTEAFF. The chain uses TRBV11-3 and TRBJ1-1; 7 bases are a match to TRBD1. Trimming cost V 5 bases and J 8 bases; bases outside gene matches: 8. The germline gives CDR1 SGHNT, CDR2 YENEEA. The CDR3 runs 13 residues.

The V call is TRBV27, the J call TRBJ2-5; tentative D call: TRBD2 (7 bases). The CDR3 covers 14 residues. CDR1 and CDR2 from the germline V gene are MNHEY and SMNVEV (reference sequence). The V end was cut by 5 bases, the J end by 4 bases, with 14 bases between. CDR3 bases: TGTGCCAGCAGTCGCCGGGGGGCCATAGAGACCCAGTACTTC. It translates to CASSRRGAIETQYF.

CDR3 in DNA: TGCGCCAGCAGCTTGGATAACTGGGGGGGAGATACGCAGTATTTT. Translating it yields CASSLDNWGGDTQYF. The chain recombines TRBV5-1 with TRBJ2-3, with 7 bases identical to TRBD2. J was trimmed by 5 bases and V by 0 bases; bases with no gene match: 6. This CDR3 has 15 residues. CDR1 and CDR2 from the germline V gene are SGHRS and YFSETQ.

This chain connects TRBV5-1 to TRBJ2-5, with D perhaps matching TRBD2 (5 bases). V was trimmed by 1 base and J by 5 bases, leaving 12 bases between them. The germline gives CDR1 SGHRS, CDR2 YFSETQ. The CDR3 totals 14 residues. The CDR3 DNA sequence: TGCGCCAGCAGCTTGAACACGGGAAAGGAGACCCAGTACTTC. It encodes CASSLNTGKETQYF.

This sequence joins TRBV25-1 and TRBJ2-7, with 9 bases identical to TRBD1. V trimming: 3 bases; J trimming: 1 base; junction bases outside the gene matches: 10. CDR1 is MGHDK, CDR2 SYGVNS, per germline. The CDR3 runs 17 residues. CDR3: CASSEGVPDRGSYEQYF. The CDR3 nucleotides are TGTGCCAGCAGTGAGGGGGTCCCGGACAGGGGATCCTACGAGCAGTACTTC.

The chain's CDR3 is CASSLPGLAGANTGELFF. For the CDR3, the DNA is TGTGCCAGCAGCTTACCCGGACTAGCGGGGGCGAACACCGGGGAGCTGTTTTTT. The chain joins TRBV7-9 to TRBJ2-2; TRBD2 matches at 13 bases. The CDR3 length is 18 residues. The V and J ends lost 2 bases and 0 bases, in that order; junction bases with no gene match: 3. CDR1 SEHNR and CDR2 FQNEAQ come from the germline V gene (reference sequence).

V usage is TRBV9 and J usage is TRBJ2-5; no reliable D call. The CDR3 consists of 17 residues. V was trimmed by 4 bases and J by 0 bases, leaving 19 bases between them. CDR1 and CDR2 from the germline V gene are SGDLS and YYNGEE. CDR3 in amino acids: CASSLVARHGYQETQYF. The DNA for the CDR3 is TGTGCCAGCAGCTTAGTGGCCAGGCACGGGTACCAAGAGACCCAGTACTTC.

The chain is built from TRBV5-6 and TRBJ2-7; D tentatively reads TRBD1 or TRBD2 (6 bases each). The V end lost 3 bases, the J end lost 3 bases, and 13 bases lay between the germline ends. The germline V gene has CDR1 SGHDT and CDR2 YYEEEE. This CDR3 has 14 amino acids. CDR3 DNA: TGTGCCAGCAGCTGGGGGGACAAGCGCTACGAGCAGTACTTC. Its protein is CASSWGDKRYEQYF.

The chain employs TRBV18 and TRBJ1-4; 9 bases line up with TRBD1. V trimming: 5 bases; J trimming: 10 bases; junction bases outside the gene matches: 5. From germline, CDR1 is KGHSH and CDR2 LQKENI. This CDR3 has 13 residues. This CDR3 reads CASSSDRGGKLFF. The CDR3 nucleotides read TGTGCCAGCTCATCCGACAGGGGGGGAAAACTGTTTTTT.

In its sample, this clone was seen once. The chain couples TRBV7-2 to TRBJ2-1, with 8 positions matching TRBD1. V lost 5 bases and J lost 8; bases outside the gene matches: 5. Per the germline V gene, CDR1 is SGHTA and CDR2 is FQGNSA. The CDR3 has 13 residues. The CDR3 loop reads CASSLDRGHEQFF. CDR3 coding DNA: TGTGCCAGCAGCCTCGACAGGGGACATGAGCAGTTCTTC.

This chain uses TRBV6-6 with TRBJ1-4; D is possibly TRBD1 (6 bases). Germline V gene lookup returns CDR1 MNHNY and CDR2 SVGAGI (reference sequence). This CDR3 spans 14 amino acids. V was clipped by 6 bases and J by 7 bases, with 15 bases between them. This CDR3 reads CASRLQGLVEKLFF. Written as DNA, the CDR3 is TGTGCCAGCAGGTTACAGGGTTTGGTTGAAAAACTGTTTTTT.

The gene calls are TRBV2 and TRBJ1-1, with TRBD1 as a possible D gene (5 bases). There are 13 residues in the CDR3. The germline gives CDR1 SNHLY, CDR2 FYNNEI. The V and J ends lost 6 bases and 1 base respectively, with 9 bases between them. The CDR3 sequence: CASRGTENTEAFF. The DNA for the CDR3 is TGTGCCAGCAGGGGGACGGAGAACACTGAAGCTTTCTTT.

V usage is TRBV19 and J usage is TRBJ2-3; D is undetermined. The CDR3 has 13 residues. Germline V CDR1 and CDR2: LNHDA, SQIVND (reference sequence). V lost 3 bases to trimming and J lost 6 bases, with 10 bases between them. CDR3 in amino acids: CASSMIGLDTQYF. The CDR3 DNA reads TGTGCCAGTAGTATGATCGGTTTGGATACGCAGTATTTT.

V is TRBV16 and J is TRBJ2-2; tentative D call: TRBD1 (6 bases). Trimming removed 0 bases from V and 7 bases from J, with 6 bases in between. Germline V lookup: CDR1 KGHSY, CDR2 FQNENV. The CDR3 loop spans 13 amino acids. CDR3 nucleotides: TGTGCCAGCAGCCAATCGACAGGCGGGGAGCTGTTTTTT. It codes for CASSQSTGGELFF.

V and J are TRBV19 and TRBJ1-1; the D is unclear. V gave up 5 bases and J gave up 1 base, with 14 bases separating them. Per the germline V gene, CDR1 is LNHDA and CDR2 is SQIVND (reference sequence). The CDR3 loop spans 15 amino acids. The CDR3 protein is CASSGIQWENTEAFF. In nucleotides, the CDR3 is TGTGCCAGTAGTGGCATCCAGTGGGAGAACACTGAAGCTTTCTTT.

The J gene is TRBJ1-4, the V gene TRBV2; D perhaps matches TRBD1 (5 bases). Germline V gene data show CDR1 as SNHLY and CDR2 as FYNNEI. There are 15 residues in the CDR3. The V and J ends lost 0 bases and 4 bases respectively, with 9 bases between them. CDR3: CASSEAQGGNEKLFF. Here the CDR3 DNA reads TGTGCCAGCAGTGAAGCGCAGGGTGGTAATGAAAAACTGTTTTTT.

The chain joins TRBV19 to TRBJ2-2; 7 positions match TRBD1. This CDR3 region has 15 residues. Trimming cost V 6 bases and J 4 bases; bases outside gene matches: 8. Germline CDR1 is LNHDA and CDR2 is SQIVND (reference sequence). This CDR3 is CASRWGTETTGELFF. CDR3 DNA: TGTGCCAGTAGGTGGGGGACAGAGACCACCGGGGAGCTGTTTTTT.

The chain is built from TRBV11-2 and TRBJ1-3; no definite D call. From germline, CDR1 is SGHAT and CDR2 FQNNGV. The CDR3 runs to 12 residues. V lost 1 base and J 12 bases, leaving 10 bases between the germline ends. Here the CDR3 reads CASSLAGSGIYF. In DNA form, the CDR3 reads TGTGCCAGCAGCTTAGCAGGATCCGGCATATATTTT. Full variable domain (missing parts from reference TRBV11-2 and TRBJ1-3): EAGVAQSPRYKIIEKRQSVAFWCNPISGHATLYWYQQILGQGPKLLIQFQNNGVVDDSQLPKDRFSAERLKGVDSTLKIQPAKLEDSAVYLCASSLAGSGIYFGEGSWLTVV.

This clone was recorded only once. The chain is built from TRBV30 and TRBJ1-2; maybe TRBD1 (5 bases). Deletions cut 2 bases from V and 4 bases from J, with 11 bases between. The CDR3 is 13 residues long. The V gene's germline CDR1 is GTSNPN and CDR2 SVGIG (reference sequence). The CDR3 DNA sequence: TGTGCCTGGAGTCGGCCGGGGGGCTATGGCTACACCTTC. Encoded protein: CAWSRPGGYGYTF.

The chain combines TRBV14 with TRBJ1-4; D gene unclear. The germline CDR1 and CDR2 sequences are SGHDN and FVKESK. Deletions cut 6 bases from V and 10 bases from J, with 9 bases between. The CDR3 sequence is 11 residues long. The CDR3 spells CASRGSGKLFF. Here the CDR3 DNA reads TGTGCCAGCAGAGGATCAGGAAAACTGTTTTTT.